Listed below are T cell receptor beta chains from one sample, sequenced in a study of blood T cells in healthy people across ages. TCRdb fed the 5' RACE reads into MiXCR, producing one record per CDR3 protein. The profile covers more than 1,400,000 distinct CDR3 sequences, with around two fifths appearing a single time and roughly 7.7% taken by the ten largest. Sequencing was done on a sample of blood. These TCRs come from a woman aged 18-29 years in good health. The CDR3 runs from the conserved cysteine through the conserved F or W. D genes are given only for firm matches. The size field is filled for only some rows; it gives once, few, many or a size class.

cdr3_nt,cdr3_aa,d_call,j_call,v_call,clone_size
TGTGCCAGCAGTGTCTTTTGGACTAGCGGGAGTAATGAGCAGTTCTTC,CASSVFWTSGSNEQFF,TRBD2,TRBJ2-1,TRBV2,few
TGTGCCAGCTCGCCCCCTTGGACGGAACAGACCGGGGAGCTGTTTTTT,CASSPPWTEQTGELFF,-,TRBJ2-2,TRBV18,-
TGTGCCAGCAGCACACAGCCGGGGACCACCGGGGAGCTGTTTTTT,CASSTQPGTTGELFF,-,TRBJ2-2,TRBV9,-
TGTGCCATCGGAGACAGGATGATGAACACTGAAGCTTTCTTT,CAIGDRMMNTEAFF,-,TRBJ1-1,TRBV10-3,few
TGTGTCAGCAGCTCCCGGGACTTTCCGAAACATAGCAATCAGCCCCAGCATTTT,CVSSSRDFPKHSNQPQHF,-,TRBJ1-5,TRBV7-2,once
TGTGCCAGCAGCTCCGGGGCTCACTCTGGAAACACCATATATTTT,CASSSGAHSGNTIYF,-,TRBJ1-3,TRBV7-2,-
TGTGCCAGCACCTCGCTTGAGGAAAGCTCCTACAATGAGCAGTTCTTC,CASTSLEESSYNEQFF,-,TRBJ2-1,TRBV6-6,-
TGCGCCAGCAGCCCTTCGACAGGATCAGCTTTCTTT,CASSPSTGSAFF,-,TRBJ1-1,TRBV5-1,-
TGCGCCAGCAGCCAAGTTACGGCGGGATCTGAGACCCAGTACTTC,CASSQVTAGSETQYF,-,TRBJ2-5,TRBV4-1,-
TGTGCCAGCAGTAAGACAGGGGCCGAGCAGTACTTC,CASSKTGAEQYF,TRBD1,TRBJ2-7,TRBV12-3/TRBV12-4,few
TGTGCCAGCAGTCTCCCGACAGGCCCCGCTAGGACTGAAGCTTTCTTT,CASSLPTGPARTEAFF,-,TRBJ1-1,TRBV6-2/TRBV6-3,-
TGTGCCAGTCAAGGGGGTATGAACACTGAAGCTTTCTTT,CASQGGMNTEAFF,-,TRBJ1-1,TRBV6-5,-
TGTGCCAGCAGTGAATTGGCTAGCGTGGGAGGAGAGACCCAGTACTTC,CASSELASVGGETQYF,-,TRBJ2-5,TRBV25-1,few
TGTGCCAGCTCCCGAGGGGACAGGGGGTATGAGCAGTTCTTC,CASSRGDRGYEQFF,TRBD1,TRBJ2-1,TRBV18,-
TGCGGTGTTAGAGATAGGGTGGGGGTGAGCTCCTACGAGCAGTACTTC,CGVRDRVGVSSYEQYF,-,TRBJ2-7,TRBV20-1,-
TGCGCCAGCAGCTCCGGACAGGGGCCTAACTATGGCTACACCTTC,CASSSGQGPNYGYTF,TRBD1,TRBJ1-2,TRBV4-1,-
TGTGCCAGCAGCTTTAGGGATGAAGAGACCCAGTACTTC,CASSFRDEETQYF,-,TRBJ2-5,TRBV7-2,-
TGTGCCAGCGGTACAGGGTCTGGCTACACCTTC,CASGTGSGYTF,-,TRBJ1-2,TRBV6-2/TRBV6-3,-
TGTGCCAGCGGCCAAGGGGAAGGACTAGCGGGTGCAGATACGCAGTATTTT,CASGQGEGLAGADTQYF,TRBD2,TRBJ2-3,TRBV3-1,-
TGTGCCAGCTCACCTGGCTTATGGGGGCCGTACGAGCAGTACTTC,CASSPGLWGPYEQYF,-,TRBJ2-7,TRBV18,few
TGTGCCAGCAGCCGACCCCTCTCTGGGGCCAACGTCCTGACTTTC,CASSRPLSGANVLTF,-,TRBJ2-6,TRBV6-5,-
TGCAGCGTTCAGGGGGGCTCCTACAATGAGCAGTACTTC,CSVQGGSYNEQYF,-,TRBJ2-7,TRBV29-1,few
TGCAGTGCGCAGACGTCTAGCGGGGGCCCTTACGAGCAGTACTTC,CSAQTSSGGPYEQYF,TRBD2,TRBJ2-7,TRBV20-1,few
TGTGCCAGCAGCCCTACGGGGACAGGGGCGTCCCATGGCTACACCTTC,CASSPTGTGASHGYTF,TRBD1,TRBJ1-2,TRBV12-3/TRBV12-4,-